Listed here are 12 T cell receptor beta chains from one sample, sequenced in a study of blood T cell repertoires in COVID-19. Using immunoSEQ multiplex PCR, the repertoire was profiled, and TCRdb retains in-frame clones only, with some absent. In the table there are about 150,000 clones, about 80% of which are singletons. The material sequenced was peripheral blood. These receptors were obtained from a woman in her fifties or sixties with acute or convalescent COVID-19.

This sequence joins TRBV28 and TRBJ1-1; possible D gene TRBD1, 5 bases. V dropped 6 bases and J dropped 11 bases, with 19 bases sitting between them. Germline CDR1 is MDHEN and CDR2 is SYDVKM. The CDR3 length is 13 residues. The CDR3 coding sequence is TGTGCCAGCAGGGACACCCTACAATTGGGGGCTTTCTTT. This encodes CASRDTLQLGAFF.

V usage is TRBV10-3 and J usage is TRBJ1-5; 10 bases are a match to TRBD1. V was clipped by 4 bases and J by 3 bases; unmatched bases: 3. Germline V gives CDR1 ENHRY, CDR2 SYGVKD. The CDR3 totals 15 residues. The CDR3 protein is CAISGGQGTNQPQHF. The CDR3 DNA follows: TGTGCCATCAGTGGGGGACAGGGGACCAATCAGCCCCAGCATTTT.

This chain joins TRBV6-5 and TRBJ1-5, with TRBD1 matching over 9 bases. CDR3 size: 16 residues. The V segment lost 3 bases and the J segment 6 bases; nucleotides outside the gene matches: 9. CDR1 and CDR2 from the germline V gene are MNHEY and SVGAGI. CDR3 sequence: CASSYKGQGKGQPQHF. The CDR3 region has the DNA TGTGCCAGCAGTTATAAGGGACAGGGAAAGGGTCAGCCCCAGCATTTT.

The V gene is TRBV6-1, the J gene TRBJ1-5; TRBD1 agrees at 9 bases. CDR1 and CDR2 from the germline V gene are MNHNS and SASEGT. CDR3 length equals 19 residues. V lost 2 bases, J lost 9 bases, and 20 bases stayed unmatched. CDR3 sequence (DNA): TGTGCCAGCAGTGAAAATGAAGATGGGAGAGTACAGGGGGCCCGGCCCCAGCATTTT. Its translation: CASSENEDGRVQGARPQHF.

The CDR3 region has the DNA TGTGCCAGCAGTTCCGGGCGCAGGGGAGGGGGTCAGCCCCAGCATTTT. Its translation is CASSSGRRGGGQPQHF. The chain joins TRBV28 to TRBJ1-5; tentative D call: TRBD1 (6 bases). Trimming pared 4 bases from V and 6 bases from J, leaving 19 bases between. CDR1 and CDR2 from the germline V gene are MDHEN and SYDVKM. The CDR3 has 16 residues.

The chain combines TRBV5-6 with TRBJ1-1; 8 bases are a match to TRBD1. The CDR3 runs to 15 residues. V lost 2 bases, J lost 3 bases, and 6 bases stayed unmatched. CDR1 is SGHDT, CDR2 YYEEEE, per germline. The CDR3 here is CASSLTGGFYTEAFF. CDR3 nucleotides: TGTGCCAGCAGCTTAACAGGGGGTTTTTACACTGAAGCTTTCTTT.

The chain uses TRBV18 and TRBJ2-1, with 7 bases matching TRBD1. Germline values: CDR1 KGHSH, CDR2 LQKENI. The V segment lost 3 bases and the J segment 0 bases; nucleotides outside the gene matches: 5. CDR3 length equals 16 residues. This CDR3 reads CASSPKGQSSYNEQFF. CDR3 nucleotides: TGTGCCAGCTCACCTAAGGGACAGAGCTCCTACAATGAGCAGTTCTTC.

The chain combines TRBV6-5 with TRBJ2-1; tentatively, D is TRBD1 (6 bases). In germline, CDR1 is MNHEY, CDR2 SVGAGI. This CDR3 is built from 15 residues. Trimming took off 4 bases at V and 0 bases at J, with 10 bases between the two ends. CDR3 DNA: TGTGCCAGCAGTTCCGGGACACCCTCCTACAATGAGCAGTTCTTC. This encodes CASSSGTPSYNEQFF.

This rearrangement joins TRBV2 to TRBJ2-2; a possible D gene is TRBD1 (5 bases). From germline, CDR1 is SNHLY and CDR2 FYNNEI. CDR3 length: 14 residues. The V gene lost 7 bases and the J gene lost 3 bases, with 12 bases spanning the gap. The CDR3 sequence: CASKITRDTGELFF. The CDR3 nucleotides are TGTGCCAGCAAAATCACCAGGGACACCGGGGAGCTGTTTTTT.

This rearrangement joins TRBV28 to TRBJ1-5; 10 bases align to TRBD1. The CDR3 is 17 amino acids. The junction had 9 bases not matched to a gene; V was cut back by 1 base and J by 6 bases. In germline, CDR1 is MDHEN, CDR2 SYDVKM. The CDR3 nucleotides read TGTGCCAGCAGTTTATTCCCATTGACAGGGGGCCGTCAGCCCCAGCATTTT. It codes for CASSLFPLTGGRQPQHF.

This chain connects TRBV12-3 or TRBV12-4 to TRBJ2-3; D is ambiguous. Trimming stripped 6 bases from V and 5 bases from J, with 12 bases between. The CDR3 sequence is 13 residues long. The CDR3 bases are TGTGCCAGCAGATCCGCACAAAGAGATACGCAGTATTTT. As protein: CASRSAQRDTQYF.

This rearrangement joins TRBV11-2 to TRBJ2-2; 8 positions match TRBD1. There are 16 residues in the CDR3. The germline CDR1 and CDR2 sequences are SGHAT and FQNNGV. After removal of 2 bases from V and 3 bases from J, the junction contained 5 bases not matched to a gene. CDR3 amino acids: CASSLRQGSYTGELFF. As DNA, the CDR3 is TGTGCCAGCAGCTTAAGACAGGGGAGCTACACCGGGGAGCTGTTTTTT. The full variable domain, with the rest looked up from reference TRBV11-2 and TRBJ2-2, is EAGVAQSPRYKIIEKRQSVAFWCNPISGHATLYWYQQILGQGPKLLIQFQNNGVVDDSQLPKDRFSAERLKGVDSTLKIQPAKLEDSAVYLCASSLRQGSYTGELFFGEGSRLTVL.